This T cell receptor beta chain was recovered during a study of T cells after posttransplantation cyclophosphamide. A note on this clone: Its specificity is not known.

The CDR3 runs to 15 residues. V lost 1 base, J lost 9 bases, and 14 bases lay in between. Germline CDR1 reads SGDLS; CDR2 reads YYNGEE. Clones were sequenced by immunoSEQ multiplex PCR, and TCRdb holds only the in-frame ones, with some missing. The sample consists of 32,000 or so clones, about 87% of them appearing once. Study-wide findings and caveats: Recipient CMV seropositivity and CMV reactivation strongly tracked TRB clonality.

The rearrangement joins TRBV9 to TRBJ1-6; D possibly corresponds to TRBD1 (6 bases). The sequenced sample was PBMCs. This receptor was obtained from a middle-aged woman with a blood cancer, CMV-positive, and with a related stem cell donor. CDR3 loop: CASSVLAGEGSPLHF. In DNA form, the CDR3 reads TGTGCCAGCAGCGTACTAGCAGGGGAAGGTTCACCCCTCCACTTT.